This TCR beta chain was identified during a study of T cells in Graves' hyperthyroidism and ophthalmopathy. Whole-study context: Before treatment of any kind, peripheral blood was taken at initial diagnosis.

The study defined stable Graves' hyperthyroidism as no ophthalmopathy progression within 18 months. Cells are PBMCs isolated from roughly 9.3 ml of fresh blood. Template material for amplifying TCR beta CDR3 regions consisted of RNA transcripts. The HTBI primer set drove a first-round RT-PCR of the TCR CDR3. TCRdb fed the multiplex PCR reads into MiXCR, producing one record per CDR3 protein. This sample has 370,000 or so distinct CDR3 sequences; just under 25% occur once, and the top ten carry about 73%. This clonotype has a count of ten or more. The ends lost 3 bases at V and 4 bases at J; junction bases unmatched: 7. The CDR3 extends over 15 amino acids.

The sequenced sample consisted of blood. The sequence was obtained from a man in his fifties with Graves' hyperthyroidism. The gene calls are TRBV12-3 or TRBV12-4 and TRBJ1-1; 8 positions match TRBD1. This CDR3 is CASSFRTGGVTEAFF. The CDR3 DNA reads TGTGCCAGCAGTTTTAGAACAGGGGGAGTCACTGAAGCTTTCTTT.